This T cell receptor beta chain comes out of a study of OX40 agonist ivuxolimab in advanced cancers. Turning to this clone: The antigen is unknown.

Produced via immunoSEQ multiplex PCR; TCRdb's table is partial and in-frame only. The top ten clones hold 0.6% to 0.8% of a sample with almost 65,000 clones, approximately 80% of them seen once. The CDR3 is 14 amino acids. Looked up from germline, CDR1 is SQVTM and CDR2 is ANQGSEA. V was cut by 3 bases and J by 1 base, with 11 bases left in between. Study-wide findings and caveats: People who partly responded at 0.1-3.0 mg/kg had some of the least clonal expansion seen.

This TCR derives from an adult with an advanced solid tumor such as melanoma, head and neck, liver or kidney cancer. Source: CD4+ or CD8+ T cells sorted from blood, taken in a trial of the OX40 agonist ivuxolimab. The rearrangement joins TRBV29-1 to TRBJ2-3; weak D call: TRBD1 (7 bases). The CDR3 nucleotides are TGCAGCGTTGACGGCAGGGGGGGCACAGATACGCAGTATTTT. Translated: CSVDGRGGTDTQYF.